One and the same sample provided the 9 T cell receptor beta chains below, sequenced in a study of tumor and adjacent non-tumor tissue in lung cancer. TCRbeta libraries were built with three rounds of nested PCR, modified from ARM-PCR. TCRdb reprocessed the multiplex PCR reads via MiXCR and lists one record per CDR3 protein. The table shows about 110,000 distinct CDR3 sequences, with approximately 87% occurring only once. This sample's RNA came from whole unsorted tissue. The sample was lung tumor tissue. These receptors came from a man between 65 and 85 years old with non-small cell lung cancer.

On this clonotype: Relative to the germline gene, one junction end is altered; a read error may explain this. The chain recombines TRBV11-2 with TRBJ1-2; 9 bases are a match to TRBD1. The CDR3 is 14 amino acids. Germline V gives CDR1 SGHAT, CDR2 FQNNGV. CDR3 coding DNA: TGTGCCAGGAGCCCGACAGGGGGTACATATGGCTACACATTC. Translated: CARSPTGGTYGYTF.

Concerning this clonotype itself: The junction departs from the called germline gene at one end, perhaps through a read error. The CDR3 sequence is CASSQVALEGDEQYF. CDR3 bases: TGTGCCAGCAGTCAAGTTGCCCTAGAGGGGGACGAACAGTACTTC. This rearrangement joins TRBV4-2 to TRBJ2-7; possibly TRBD1 for D (6 bases). The CDR3 is 15 residues long. Germline V gene lookup returns CDR1 LGHNA and CDR2 YNFKEQ.

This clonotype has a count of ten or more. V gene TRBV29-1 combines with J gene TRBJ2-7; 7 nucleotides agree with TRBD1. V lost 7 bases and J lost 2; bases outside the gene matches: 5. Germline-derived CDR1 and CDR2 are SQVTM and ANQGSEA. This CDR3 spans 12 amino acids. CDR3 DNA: TGCAGCGCAATACAGGGGACCTACGAGCAGTACTTC. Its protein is CSAIQGTYEQYF.

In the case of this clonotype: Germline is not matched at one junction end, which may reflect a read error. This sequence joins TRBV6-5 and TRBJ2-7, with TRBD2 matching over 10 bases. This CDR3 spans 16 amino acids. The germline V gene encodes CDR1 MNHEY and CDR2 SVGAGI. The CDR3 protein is CASSYSTGTSVREQYF. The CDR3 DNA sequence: TGTGCCAGCAGTTACTCTACCGGGACTAGCGTTCGCGAGCAATACTTC.

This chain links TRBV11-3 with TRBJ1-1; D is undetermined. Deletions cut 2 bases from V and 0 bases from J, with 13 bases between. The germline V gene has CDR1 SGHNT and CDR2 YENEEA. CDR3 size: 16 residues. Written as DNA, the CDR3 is TGTGCCAGCAGCTTAAAGACATGGTTAATGAACACTGAAGCTTTCTTT. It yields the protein CASSLKTWLMNTEAFF.

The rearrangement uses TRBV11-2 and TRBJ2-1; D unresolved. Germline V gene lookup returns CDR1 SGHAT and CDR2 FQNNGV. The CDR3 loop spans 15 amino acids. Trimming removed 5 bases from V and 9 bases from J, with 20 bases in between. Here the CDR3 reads CASSPIQIFSPEQFF. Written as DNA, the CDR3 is TGTGCCAGCAGCCCAATACAGATTTTCTCGCCTGAGCAGTTCTTC.

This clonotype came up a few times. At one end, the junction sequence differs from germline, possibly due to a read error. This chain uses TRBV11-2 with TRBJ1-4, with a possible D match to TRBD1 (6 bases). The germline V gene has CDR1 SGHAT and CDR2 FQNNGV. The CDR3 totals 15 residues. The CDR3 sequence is CASIRSGTSNEKLFF. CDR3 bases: TGTGCTAGCATCAGAAGTGGGACAAGCAATGAAAAACTGTTTTTT.

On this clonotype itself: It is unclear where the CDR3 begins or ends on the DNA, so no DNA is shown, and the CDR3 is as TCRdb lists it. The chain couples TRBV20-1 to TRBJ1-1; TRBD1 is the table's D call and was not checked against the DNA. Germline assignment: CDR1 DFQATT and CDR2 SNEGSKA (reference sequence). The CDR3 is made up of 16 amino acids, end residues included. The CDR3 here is CSARDSGWGQGTEALF.

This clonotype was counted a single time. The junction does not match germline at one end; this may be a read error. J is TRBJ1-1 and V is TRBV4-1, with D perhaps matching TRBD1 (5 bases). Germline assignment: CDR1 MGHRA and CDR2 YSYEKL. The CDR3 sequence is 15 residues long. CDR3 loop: CASIPGTGTYTEVFF. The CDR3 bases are TGCGCCAGCATCCCGGGGACGGGGACTTACACTGAAGTTTTCTTT.